Listed here are 18 T cell receptor beta chains from one sample, sequenced in a study of T cells after yellow fever vaccination. One entry per CDR3 protein, called by TCRdb with MiXCR from the 5' RACE reads. The data contain around 31,000 distinct CDR3 sequences, 10% of them singletons. Material: PBMCs, either bulk or a sorted T-cell subset (CD4+, CD8+, memory, or dextramer-sorted; not recorded which), obtained around 16 days after the first yellow fever vaccination. All receptors derive from a young man who received the YFV17D yellow fever vaccine.

This clonotype was observed many times. The chain links TRBV2 to TRBJ2-5; TRBD2 is a possible D gene (5 bases). CDR1 is SNHLY and CDR2 is FYNNEI in the germline V gene. The length of the CDR3 is 14 residues. With 6 bases removed from V and 2 bases from J, the gap between germline ends came to 13 bases. CDR3 nucleotides: TGTGCCAGCAGCCGACTAACACCACAAGAGACCCAGTACTTC. It translates to CASSRLTPQETQYF.

This clonotype was detected ten times or more. The chain links TRBV10-3 to TRBJ1-5; D remains unclear. This CDR3 contains 15 residues. V was cut by 7 bases and J by 2 bases, with 15 bases left in between. Germline V gives CDR1 ENHRY, CDR2 SYGVKD. In nucleotides, the CDR3 is TGTGCCATCAAGGCGGCAGGAGGAGGCAATCAGCCCCAGCATTTT. This gives the protein CAIKAAGGGNQPQHF.

This clonotype was counted ten times or more. This sequence joins TRBV7-2 and TRBJ1-2; TRBD1 aligns across 7 bases. The junction had 4 bases not matched to a gene; V was cut back by 6 bases and J by 3 bases. This CDR3 contains 13 residues. Germline V CDR1 and CDR2: SGHTA, FQGNSA. CDR3: CASSETGYYGYTF. As DNA, the CDR3 is TGTGCCAGCAGTGAGACAGGGTACTATGGCTACACCTTC.

Remarks on this clonotype: One base away lies a much larger clone, so this may be a sequencing read error. The CDR3 sequence is CDSRRPRERVDRGYTF. The CDR3 DNA follows: TGTGACAGCAGACGCCCACGCGAGAGGGTAGATCGCGGCTACACCTTC. The genes are TRBV6-1 and TRBJ1-2; D remains ambiguous. Germline V gene sequence: CDR1 MNHNS, CDR2 SASEGT. CDR3 length equals 16 residues.

This clonotype has a count of ten or more. The DNA of the CDR3 is TGTGCCAGCAGCCCACAGGGGTGGGAGACCCAGTACTTC. It translates to CASSPQGWETQYF. The chain employs TRBV7-2 and TRBJ2-5, with TRBD1 identical over 7 bases. The CDR3 has 13 amino acids. CDR1 is SGHTA, CDR2 FQGNSA, per germline. After removal of 5 bases from V and 5 bases from J, the junction contained 5 bases not matched to a gene.

This clonotype was counted ten times or more. This chain uses TRBV4-3 with TRBJ2-7; D is unresolved. The CDR3 contains 13 residues. Germline CDR1 is LGHNA and CDR2 is YSLEER. V lost 0 bases to trimming and J lost 3 bases, with 6 bases between them. The CDR3 sequence is CASSQDLGYEQYV. The CDR3 region has the DNA TGCGCCAGCAGCCAAGATTTGGGCTACGAGCAGTACGTC.

This clonotype was found many times. The rearrangement joins TRBV27 to TRBJ1-6; the D is unclear. Trimming took 6 bases from V and 9 from J, leaving 15 bases between them. In germline, CDR1 is MNHEY, CDR2 SMNVEV (reference sequence). The CDR3 extends over 14 amino acids. The CDR3 sequence: CASRPTQIRSPLHF. The CDR3 DNA is TGTGCCAGCAGGCCCACCCAGATTCGTTCACCCCTCCACTTT.

In this sample, this clonotype turned up many times. J is TRBJ2-7 and V is TRBV5-1, with D perhaps being TRBD1 or TRBD2 (5 bases each). The V end lost 2 bases, the J end lost 3 bases, and 9 bases lay between the germline ends. The CDR3 is 13 amino acids. Germline lookup yields CDR1 SGHRS and CDR2 YFSETQ. CDR3 coding DNA: TGCGCCAGCAGCTTACTAGACAGCTACGAGCAGTACTTC. It is translated as CASSLLDSYEQYF.

This clonotype was recorded many times. The rearrangement uses TRBV20-1 and TRBJ1-5; no definite D call. The CDR3 is made up of 11 amino acids. Germline CDR1 and CDR2: DFQATT and SNEGSKA (reference sequence). Trimming took 3 bases from V and 5 from J, leaving 5 bases between them. DNA of the CDR3: TGCAGTGCTAGCGGGGATCAGCCCCAGCATTTT. Protein: CSASGDQPQHF.

In regard to this clonotype: This sequence may be a read error, since a much larger clone differs from it by one base. This chain joins TRBV12-3 or TRBV12-4 and TRBJ1-1, with a possible D match to TRBD1 (6 bases). The CDR3 loop spans 15 amino acids. CDR3: CDSSQTGRGEAEAFF. In DNA, the CDR3 is TGTGACAGCAGTCAAACAGGGCGGGGGGAAGCTGAAGCTTTCTTT.

Comments on this clonotype: Just one base apart from a much larger clone, this may be a read error. The chain employs TRBV11-2 and TRBJ2-5, with no clear D. CDR1 is SGHAT, CDR2 FQNNGV, per germline. CDR3 size: 12 residues. The CDR3 nucleotides read TGTGCCATCAGCTCCCAGTTGGAGACCCAGTACTTC. Translated, it gives CAISSQLETQYF. Complete variable domain (other parts from reference TRBV11-2 and TRBJ2-5): EAGVAQSPRYKIIEKRQSVAFWCNPISGHATLYWYQQILGQGPKLLIQFQNNGVVDDSQLPKDRFSAERLKGVDSTLKIQPAKLEDSAVYLCAISSQLETQYFGPGTRLLVL.

This chain joins TRBV5-1 and TRBJ2-7, with D unresolved. V was shortened by 4 bases and J by 4 bases, with 15 bases between the two germline ends. The CDR3 spans 14 residues. Germline loops: CDR1 SGHRS, CDR2 YFSETQ. The CDR3 DNA follows: TGCGCCAGCAGCCAACCACAGACCACATACGAGCAGTACTTC. This gives the protein CASSQPQTTYEQYF.

The sample holds many counts of this clonotype. The genes are TRBV7-7 and TRBJ2-5; D perhaps matches TRBD1 (6 bases). Germline-derived CDR1 and CDR2 are SSHAT and FNYEAQ (reference sequence). The CDR3 runs to 13 residues. Trimming pared 5 bases from V and 5 bases from J, leaving 12 bases between. The CDR3 protein is CASSQQGLETQYF. Written as DNA, the CDR3 is TGTGCCAGCAGCCAACAGGGTCTTGAGACCCAGTACTTC.

This clonotype was counted ten times or more. The J gene is TRBJ2-3, the V gene TRBV6-6, with D perhaps TRBD2 (7 bases). The CDR3 has 15 amino acids. The germline V and J ends were trimmed by 6 bases and 3 bases, with 16 bases remaining between them. Germline CDR1 MNHNY, CDR2 SVGAGI (reference sequence). The CDR3 coding sequence is TGTGCCAGCAGGTTCGGGGGGCGCGGGACAGATACGCAGTATTTT. It encodes CASRFGGRGTDTQYF.

This clonotype showed up just a few times. V usage is TRBV2 and J usage is TRBJ2-7, with D perhaps matching TRBD1 (6 bases). The CDR3 consists of 13 residues. Per the germline V gene, CDR1 is SNHLY and CDR2 is FYNNEI. V was cut by 1 base and J by 6 bases, with 10 bases left in between. The CDR3 coding sequence is TGTGCCAGCAGTGAAGTAGGCAGGGGCGAGCAGTACTTC. It codes for CASSEVGRGEQYF.

This clonotype appeared many times. This rearrangement joins TRBV9 to TRBJ2-5; TRBD2 matches 13 bases. In germline, CDR1 is SGDLS, CDR2 YYNGEE. The J segment lost 2 bases and the V segment lost 3 bases, leaving 1 base of the junction unmatched. CDR3 length: 15 residues. Here the CDR3 DNA reads TGTGCCAGCAGCGGGACTAGCGGGGGACAAGAGACCCAGTACTTC. It specifies CASSGTSGGQETQYF.

This clonotype was recorded many times. The chain uses TRBV20-1 and TRBJ2-1; no clear D gene. Per germline, CDR1 DFQATT and CDR2 SNEGSKA (reference sequence). V lost 4 bases, J lost 4 bases, and 5 bases lay in between. This CDR3 comprises 11 residues. The CDR3 sequence: CSATFYNEQFF. As DNA, the CDR3 is TGCAGTGCTACTTTTTACAATGAGCAGTTCTTC.

As regards this clonotype: A much larger clone differs from this one at a single base, so this may be a read error. The chain links TRBV24-1 to TRBJ2-2, with TRBD1 identical over 10 bases. This CDR3 has 16 residues. CDR1 is KGHDR, CDR2 SFDVKD, per germline. With V trimmed by 3 bases and J by 4 bases, 4 bases remained unmatched. As DNA, the CDR3 is TGTGCCACCAGTGATACCGGACAGGGGGGCACCGGGGAGCTGTTTTTT. It specifies CATSDTGQGGTGELFF.